This TCR beta chain originates from a study of blood T cell repertoires in COVID-19 (TCRdb year 2020). Turning to the overall study: Samples covering the acute and convalescent phases of COVID-19 were provided by collaborators in the United States, Italy and Spain. Where HLA class I and class II types were available, the types were taken from metadata supplied by the sample provider, not from assay-based typing. The material from the prospective study consisted of cDNA or gDNA derived from T cells, B-cell-depleted T cells, or PBMCs. A de-identified subject ID, COVID-19 status, age in years and sex were almost always included in the sample metadata. The samples were drawn from two sources: the first 160 participants of the ongoing ImmuneRACE study, and about 1,300 subjects contributed by 6 global collaborators. Deeply sampled blood TCRbeta repertoires from subjects exposed to, actively infected with, or recovered from COVID-19 were included in the dataset. The repertoires were released in a freely available public database intended as a resource for research on the immune response to SARS-CoV-2.

As regards this clone: There is no known antigen for this receptor. No quality values exist for individual bases; no much larger clone is one base distant.

General study outcomes and caveats: The amount of clinical and demographic metadata varied by source and participant and was provided uncurated.

In Seattle, one collaborating source enrolled patients while the infection was active and tracked those patients longitudinally over the course of disease. Collaborating institutions collected whole blood in K2EDTA tubes following their own protocols. For TCRbeta analysis, collaborator samples were shipped as frozen whole blood, as isolated PBMCs, or as DNA extracted from either sample type. The immunoSEQ Assay, a bias-controlled multiplex PCR, was used to amplify TCRbeta CDR3 regions from genomic DNA. In the source study's methods: The number of nucleated cells in each sample was estimated from the amplification of reference gene primers within the assay. Sequence reads were collapsed and filtered to measure the absolute abundance of every unique TCRbeta CDR3 rearrangement. For each sample, productive Simpson clonality was calculated as the square root of Simpson's diversity index over productive rearrangements. TCRdb limited this immuneACCESS table to in-frame rearrangements with V and J called. A share of clones is missing; checked studies link under half to unresolved V genes, and the rest is unexplained. V and J calls and clone size are as listed in that table; D and trimming were resolved from the DNA. Recorded for this sample are 300,000 to 350,000 clones; around nine tenths of them occurred a single time. Under 7% of the sample comes from the top ten.

Inclusive of the bounding cysteine and phenylalanine, the CDR3 is 14 residues long. Only CDR3 DNA remains: 42 bases, in frame from the first base. V and J lose 1 base and 8 bases, and a span of 9 bases separates them. The germline V gene supplies CDR1 SGHVS and CDR2 FQNEAQ. The sample was peripheral blood. The sequence derives from a woman in her thirties with COVID-19, enrolled during active disease. The sequence is built from TRBV7-8 and TRBJ1-6, with no confidently assigned D gene. The CDR3 sequence is CASSLDRGDSPLHF. The DNA sequence is as follows: TGTGCCAGCAGCTTAGACCGGGGTGATTCACCCCTCCACTTT.